The source of this T cell receptor (beta chain) is a study of technical replicates of blood from a few donors. TCRdb keeps only in-frame clones here, not all; method: immunoSEQ multiplex PCR. Here the sample spans about 73,000 clones, 93% being singletons. Looked up from germline, CDR1 is MGHRA and CDR2 is YSYEKL. There are 17 residues in the CDR3. Trimming cost V 1 base and J 4 bases, with 20 bases left between them. V usage is TRBV4-1 and J usage is TRBJ2-7; maybe TRBD1 (6 bases). The TCR was taken from a human donor in good health. The sequencing input was T cells isolated from PBMCs. CDR3 sequence (DNA): TGCGCCAGCAGCCAAGGCTGGACGGGACAAGGCTTGTACGAGCAGTACTTC. Encoded protein: CASSQGWTGQGLYEQYF.